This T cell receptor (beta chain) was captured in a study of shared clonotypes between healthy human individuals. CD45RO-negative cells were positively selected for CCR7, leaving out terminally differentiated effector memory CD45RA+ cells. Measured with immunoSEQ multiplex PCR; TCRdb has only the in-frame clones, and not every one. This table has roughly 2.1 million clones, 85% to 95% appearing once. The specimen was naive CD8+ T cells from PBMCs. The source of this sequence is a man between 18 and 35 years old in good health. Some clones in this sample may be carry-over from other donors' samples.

The CDR3 here is CASSSMMTSFPPYNEQFF. In DNA, the CDR3 is TGTGCCAGCAGCTCCATGATGACTAGCTTCCCGCCCTACAATGAGCAGTTCTTC. This rearrangement joins TRBV7-3 to TRBJ2-1, with 7 bases aligning to TRBD2. CDR3 size: 18 residues. Germline V gives CDR1 SGHTA, CDR2 FQGTGA. V lost 4 bases to trimming and J lost 2 bases; unmatched junction nucleotides: 14.